The 25 T cell receptor beta chains given below trace back to one sample, sequenced in a study of T cell changes during pregnancy in multiple sclerosis (dated by TCRdb to the late 2010s). The receptor library was made with the immunoSEQ multiplex PCR assay. TCRdb obtained this table from immuneACCESS and retained in-frame rearrangements with V and J assigned. These tables miss some clones; where compared with another copy, unresolved V genes account for less than half of the shortfall, and the remainder is unexplained. Present in this sample are roughly 64,000 clones, around 90% of which were seen just once. The ten largest clonotypes hold 1% to 1.5% of the sample. Specimen: peripheral blood, collected in the second trimester of pregnancy. The receptors stem from a female donor with multiple sclerosis, enrolled in a pregnancy study.

This chain uses TRBV19 with TRBJ2-7, with a weak D call TRBD2 (6 bases). Germline V gene sequence: CDR1 LNHDA, CDR2 SQIVND (reference sequence). V shed 0 bases and J shed 3 bases, with 12 bases lying between them. This CDR3 is built from 15 residues. The CDR3 DNA reads as TGTGCCAGTAGTATAGATCTGGGACTCGTCTACGAGCAGTACTTC. Protein sequence: CASSIDLGLVYEQYF. Filled out from reference TRBV19 and TRBJ2-7, the complete variable domain reads DGGITQSPKYLFRKEGQNVTLSCEQNLNHDAMYWYRQDPGQGLRLIYYSQIVNDFQKGDIAEGYSVSREKKESFPLTVTSAQKNPTAFYLCASSIDLGLVYEQYFGPGTRLTVT.

J is TRBJ2-7 and V is TRBV5-1, with a possible D match to TRBD1 (7 bases). This CDR3 region has 14 residues. Per germline, CDR1 SGHRS and CDR2 YFSETQ. Trimming left V 2 bases short and J 4 bases short, with 13 bases between. Here the CDR3 reads CASSFTGEEYEQYF. The CDR3 DNA is TGCGCCAGCAGCTTTACAGGGGAGGAATACGAGCAGTACTTC.

The rearrangement uses TRBV30 and TRBJ2-5; D is perhaps TRBD2 (7 bases). The end of the DNA is better explained by TRBJ2-7, so the J call may be wrong. The germline CDR1 and CDR2 sequences are GTSNPN and SVGIG (reference sequence). CDR3 length equals 11 residues. DNA for the CDR3: TGTGCCTGGGGGAGGGGGTACGAGCAGTACTTC. Its translation: CAWGRGYEQYF.

The chain is built from TRBV6-1 and TRBJ1-2, with D possibly being TRBD1 (6 bases). Germline V gives CDR1 MNHNS, CDR2 SASEGT. The CDR3 runs to 15 residues. V lost 6 bases and J 4 bases, leaving 18 bases between the germline ends. CDR3 region: CASRGGTYKTYGYTF. CDR3 DNA: TGTGCCAGCAGGGGGGGGACATACAAGACCTATGGCTACACCTTC.

This chain uses TRBV7-9 with TRBJ2-2; a possible D gene is TRBD2 (6 bases). Germline loops: CDR1 SEHNR, CDR2 FQNEAQ (reference sequence). The CDR3 contains 15 residues. V was pared by 0 bases and J by 4 bases, with 9 bases between. CDR3 DNA sequence: TGTGCCAGCAGCTTAGCCCTAGCGAGCACCGGGGAGCTGTTTTTT. Amino acid sequence: CASSLALASTGELFF.

This chain uses TRBV5-1 with TRBJ2-3; D is uncertain. This CDR3 spans 14 amino acids. Germline loops: CDR1 SGHRS, CDR2 YFSETQ. Trimming shortened V by 4 bases and J by 2 bases, and 11 bases separated the two germline ends. CDR3 protein: CASSPEANTDTQYF. CDR3 nucleotides: TGCGCCAGCAGCCCCGAGGCCAACACAGATACGCAGTATTTT.

This clone was observed a single time. The rearrangement uses TRBV30 and TRBJ2-5, with 8 bases lining up with TRBD1. The ends lost 3 bases at V and 5 bases at J; junction bases unmatched: 11. Germline V gives CDR1 GTSNPN, CDR2 SVGIG (reference sequence). The CDR3 runs 15 residues. CDR3 nucleotide sequence: TGTGCCTGGAGGCCGGCAGGGGGCGCAGGGGAGACCCAGTACTTC. This encodes CAWRPAGGAGETQYF.

The rearrangement uses TRBV19 and TRBJ1-6; no definite D call. Germline V gene sequence: CDR1 LNHDA, CDR2 SQIVND (reference sequence). The CDR3 consists of 14 residues. V was trimmed by 1 base and J by 7 bases, leaving 8 bases between them. CDR3 nucleotides: TGTGCCAGTAGTATAGGACTCCTAAATTCACCCCTCCACTTT. Translated: CASSIGLLNSPLHF.

The V call is TRBV7-2, the J call TRBJ2-3; 9 positions match TRBD2. V gave up 5 bases and J gave up 2 bases; unmatched junction bases: 5. The CDR3 covers 15 residues. The germline V gene encodes CDR1 SGHTA and CDR2 FQGNSA. CDR3 sequence: CASSLTSGHTDTQYF. CDR3 nucleotides: TGTGCCAGCAGCCTTACTAGCGGGCACACAGATACGCAGTATTTT.

This clone appeared a few times. The rearrangement uses TRBV21-1 and TRBJ2-7; the table's D call, TRBD2, has no DNA check behind it. TRBV21-1 is noted as a pseudogene. The CDR3 runs 14 residues. The CDR3 DNA reads TGTGCCAGCAGCAAAGAGGAGTTCACCTACGAGCAGTACTTC. Amino acids: CASSKEEFTYEQYF.

The gene calls are TRBV7-2 and TRBJ2-7, with 7 bases matching TRBD1. V trimming: 5 bases; J trimming: 2 bases; junction bases outside the gene matches: 6. Looked up from germline, CDR1 is SGHTA and CDR2 is FQGNSA. There are 14 residues in the CDR3. CDR3 protein: CASSVQGRAYEQYF. CDR3 DNA sequence: TGTGCCAGCAGCGTACAGGGGCGCGCCTACGAGCAGTACTTC.

This rearrangement joins TRBV12-5 to TRBJ1-5, with 8 bases aligning to TRBD1. The germline V gene has CDR1 LGHNT and CDR2 FRNRAP. The CDR3 is 15 amino acids. With 3 bases clipped from V and 1 base from J, the junction kept 2 bases outside the gene matches. CDR3 residues: CASGFDRGSNQPQHF. The CDR3 region has the DNA TGTGCTAGTGGTTTTGACAGGGGAAGCAATCAGCCCCAGCATTTT.

The J gene is TRBJ2-1, the V gene TRBV13; D might be TRBD2 (5 bases). V was trimmed by 1 base and J by 0 bases, leaving 10 bases between them. The CDR3 extends over 16 amino acids. Germline V lookup: CDR1 PRHDT, CDR2 FYEKMQ (reference sequence). This CDR3 reads CASSLDPRDSYNEQFF. In DNA form, the CDR3 reads TGTGCCAGCAGCTTAGATCCCCGGGACTCCTACAATGAGCAGTTCTTC.

V is TRBV6-1 and J is TRBJ1-2, with D hard to call. CDR1 is MNHNS and CDR2 is SASEGT in the germline V gene. The V end lost 2 bases, the J end lost 2 bases, and 12 bases lay between the germline ends. This CDR3 spans 15 amino acids. CDR3 coding DNA: TGTGCCAGCAGTGAACAAATTGAGTTCAACTATGGCTACACCTTC. Protein product: CASSEQIEFNYGYTF.

The J gene is TRBJ1-3, the V gene TRBV7-9; 8 bases map to TRBD1. The CDR3 runs to 17 residues. Germline CDR1 reads SEHNR; CDR2 reads FQNEAQ (reference sequence). Unmatched junction bases numbered 6, after V lost 2 bases and J lost 0 bases. The CDR3 reads CASSLRPGQASGNTIYF. CDR3 nucleotides: TGTGCCAGCAGCTTACGGCCGGGACAGGCCTCTGGAAACACCATATATTTT.

This chain joins TRBV4-3 and TRBJ1-2, with D tentatively TRBD1 (5 bases). This CDR3 contains 16 residues. Per germline, CDR1 LGHNA and CDR2 YSLEER. V gave up 1 base and J gave up 3 bases, with 15 bases separating them. The CDR3 region is CASSQGAFRADYGYTF. The CDR3 DNA reads TGCGCCAGCAGCCAAGGTGCGTTCAGGGCGGACTATGGCTACACCTTC.

This clone was seen just once. The chain carries TRBV29-1 and TRBJ1-1; D call uncertain. The CDR3 length is 14 residues. V gave up 5 bases and J gave up 2 bases, with 15 bases separating them. Germline loops: CDR1 SQVTM, CDR2 ANQGSEA. In DNA form, the CDR3 reads TGCAGCGTTCCCCCGGGAGAGTTAAACACTGAAGCTTTCTTT. Protein sequence: CSVPPGELNTEAFF.

The rearrangement links TRBV12-5 to TRBJ1-2; D might be TRBD1 (6 bases). This CDR3 comprises 16 residues. The V end was cut by 1 base, the J end by 3 bases, with 15 bases between. Germline V gene sequence: CDR1 LGHNT, CDR2 FRNRAP. CDR3 sequence (DNA): TGTGCTAGTGGTTTGGCAGTACGTGCAGGGGACTATGGCTACACCTTC. The encoded protein is CASGLAVRAGDYGYTF.

The rearrangement joins TRBV4-3 to TRBJ1-3; 10 bases are shared with TRBD1. Germline V lookup: CDR1 LGHNA, CDR2 YSLEER. Germline trimming cut 1 base from V and 6 bases from J; bases unmatched to any gene: 6. This CDR3 region has 16 residues. The CDR3 protein is CASSQGAGQGENTIYF. For the CDR3, the DNA is TGCGCCAGCAGCCAAGGGGCCGGACAGGGGGAAAACACCATATATTTT.

The chain employs TRBV9 and TRBJ1-4; 9 nucleotides match TRBD1. Germline CDR1 is SGDLS and CDR2 is YYNGEE. The CDR3 is 15 residues long. With 0 bases clipped from V and 7 bases from J, the junction kept 4 bases outside the gene matches. The CDR3 DNA follows: TGTGCCAGCAGCGTAGTCACAGGGGGCATTGAAAAACTGTTTTTT. Protein: CASSVVTGGIEKLFF.

This sequence joins TRBV28 and TRBJ1-1, with D perhaps TRBD1 (5 bases). The CDR3 spans 14 residues. The V end lost 2 bases, the J end lost 8 bases, and 15 bases lay between the germline ends. In germline, CDR1 is MDHEN, CDR2 SYDVKM. CDR3 sequence (DNA): TGTGCCAGCAGTTTAAGGGGCCCACCTCGGGAAGCTTTCTTT. It codes for CASSLRGPPREAFF.

This sequence joins TRBV2 and TRBJ2-4; 8 nucleotides line up with TRBD1. V was clipped by 7 bases and J by 1 base; unmatched bases: 9. The CDR3 has 16 residues. Germline loops: CDR1 SNHLY, CDR2 FYNNEI. CDR3 in DNA: TGTGCCAGCACCCTGGACAGGGCTCTGGCCAAAAACATTCAGTACTTC. It is translated as CASTLDRALAKNIQYF.

The chain combines TRBV28 with TRBJ2-1, with D perhaps matching TRBD2 (6 bases). Trimming took off 7 bases at V and 10 bases at J, with 23 bases between the two ends. The CDR3 extends over 15 amino acids. CDR1 and CDR2 from the germline V gene are MDHEN and SYDVKM. CDR3 protein: CASNLLSVGTGEQFF. The CDR3 nucleotides read TGTGCCAGCAATCTACTAAGTGTCGGGACTGGAGAGCAGTTCTTC.

The rearrangement links TRBV5-1 to TRBJ2-2; 7 bases match TRBD1. Trimming at V came to 3 bases and at J to 5 bases, leaving 7 bases not matched to a gene. The germline V gene encodes CDR1 SGHRS and CDR2 YFSETQ. The length of the CDR3 is 15 residues. The CDR3 loop is CASSSLTGETGELFF. The CDR3 nucleotides read TGCGCCAGCAGCTCCCTTACAGGGGAGACCGGGGAGCTGTTTTTT.

Regarding this clone: One junction end disagrees with the germline gene, perhaps due to a read error. The CDR3 DNA sequence: TGTGCCAGCAGTTTGGGGGGGGGACGGACCTACGAGCAGTACTTC. Protein: CASSLGGGRTYEQYF. The chain carries TRBV5-4 and TRBJ2-7; 7 nucleotides line up with TRBD2. This CDR3 contains 15 residues. In germline, CDR1 is SGHNT, CDR2 YYREEE (reference sequence).